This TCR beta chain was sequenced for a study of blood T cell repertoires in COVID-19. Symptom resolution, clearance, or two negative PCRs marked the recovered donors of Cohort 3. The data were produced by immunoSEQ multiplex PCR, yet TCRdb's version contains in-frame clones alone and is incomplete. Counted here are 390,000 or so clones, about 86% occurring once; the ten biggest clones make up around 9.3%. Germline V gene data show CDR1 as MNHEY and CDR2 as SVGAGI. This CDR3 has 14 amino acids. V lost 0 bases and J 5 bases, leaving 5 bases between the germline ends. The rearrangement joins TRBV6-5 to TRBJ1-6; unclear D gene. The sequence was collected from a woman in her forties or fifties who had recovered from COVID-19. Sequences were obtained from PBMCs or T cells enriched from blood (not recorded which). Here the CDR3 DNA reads TGTGCCAGCAGTTACTCCCAGAATAATTCACCCCTCCACTTT. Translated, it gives CASSYSQNNSPLHF.